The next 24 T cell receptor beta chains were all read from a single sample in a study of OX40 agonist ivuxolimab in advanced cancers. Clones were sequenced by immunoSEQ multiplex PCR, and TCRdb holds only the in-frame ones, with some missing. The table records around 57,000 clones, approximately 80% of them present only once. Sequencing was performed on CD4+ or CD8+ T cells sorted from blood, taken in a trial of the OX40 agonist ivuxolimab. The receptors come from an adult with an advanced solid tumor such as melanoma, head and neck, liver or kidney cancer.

CDR3 protein: CASSLAAYNQPQHF. CDR3 bases: TGTGCCAGCAGCTTGGCGGCTTACAATCAGCCCCAGCATTTT. The V and J genes are TRBV5-6 and TRBJ1-5; no clear D. The CDR3 extends over 14 amino acids. The germline CDR1 and CDR2 sequences are SGHDT and YYEEEE. Trimming cost V 0 bases and J 3 bases, with 7 bases left between them.

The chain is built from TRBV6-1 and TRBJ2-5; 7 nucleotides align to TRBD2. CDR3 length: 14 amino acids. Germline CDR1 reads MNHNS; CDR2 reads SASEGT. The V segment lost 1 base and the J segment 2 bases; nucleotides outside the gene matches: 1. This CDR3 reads CASSEGRGQETQYF. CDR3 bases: TGTGCCAGCAGTGAAGGGCGGGGGCAAGAGACCCAGTACTTC.

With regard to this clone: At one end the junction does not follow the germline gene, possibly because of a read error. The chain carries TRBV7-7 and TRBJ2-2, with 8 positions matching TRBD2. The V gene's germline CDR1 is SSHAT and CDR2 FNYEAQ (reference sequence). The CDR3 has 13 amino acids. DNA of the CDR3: TGTGCTAGCAGCTTAGCGGGGACCGGGGAGCTGTTTTTT. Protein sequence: CASSLAGTGELFF.

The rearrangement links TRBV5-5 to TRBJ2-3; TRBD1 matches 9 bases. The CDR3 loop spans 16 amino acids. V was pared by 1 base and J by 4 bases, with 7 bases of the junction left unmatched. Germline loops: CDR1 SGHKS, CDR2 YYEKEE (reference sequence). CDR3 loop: CASSLFRDRAADTQYF. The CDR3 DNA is TGTGCCAGCAGCTTGTTCCGGGACAGGGCCGCAGATACGCAGTATTTT.

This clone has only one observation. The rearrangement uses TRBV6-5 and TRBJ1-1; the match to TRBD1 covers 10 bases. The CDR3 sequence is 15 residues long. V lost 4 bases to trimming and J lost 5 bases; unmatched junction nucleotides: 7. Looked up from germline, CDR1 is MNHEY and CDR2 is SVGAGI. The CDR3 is CASSSRQGARTEAFF. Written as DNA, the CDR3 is TGTGCCAGCAGTTCGCGACAGGGGGCAAGGACTGAAGCTTTCTTT.

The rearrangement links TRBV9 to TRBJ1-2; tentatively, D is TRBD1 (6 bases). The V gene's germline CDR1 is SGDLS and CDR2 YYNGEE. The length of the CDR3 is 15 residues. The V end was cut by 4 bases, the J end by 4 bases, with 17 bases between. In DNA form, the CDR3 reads TGTGCCAGCAGCCCAGCTTGGGGGCTTAGCTATGGCTACACCTTC. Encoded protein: CASSPAWGLSYGYTF.

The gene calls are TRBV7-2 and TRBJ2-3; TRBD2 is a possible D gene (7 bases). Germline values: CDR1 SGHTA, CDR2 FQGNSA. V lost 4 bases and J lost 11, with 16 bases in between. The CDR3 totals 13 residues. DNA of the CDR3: TGTGCCAGCAGCTCTGTGGGGGCGGGGGTGCAGTATTTT. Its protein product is CASSSVGAGVQYF.

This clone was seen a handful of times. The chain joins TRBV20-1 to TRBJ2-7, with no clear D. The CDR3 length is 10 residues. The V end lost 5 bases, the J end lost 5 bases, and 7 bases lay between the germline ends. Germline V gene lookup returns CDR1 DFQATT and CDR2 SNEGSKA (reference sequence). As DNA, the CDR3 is TGCAGTGCTGCAAACAACGAGCAGTACTTC. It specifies CSAANNEQYF.

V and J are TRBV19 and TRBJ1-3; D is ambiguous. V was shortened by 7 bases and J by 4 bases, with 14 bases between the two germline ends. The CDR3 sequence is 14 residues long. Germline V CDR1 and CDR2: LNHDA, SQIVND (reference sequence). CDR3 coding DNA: TGTGCCAGTACCCCACGGAGGTCCGGAAACACCATATATTTT. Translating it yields CASTPRRSGNTIYF.

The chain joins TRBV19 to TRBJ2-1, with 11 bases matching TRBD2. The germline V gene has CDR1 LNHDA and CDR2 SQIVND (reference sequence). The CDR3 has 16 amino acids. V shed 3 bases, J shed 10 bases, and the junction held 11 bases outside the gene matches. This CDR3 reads CASSIIAGGPVGEQFF. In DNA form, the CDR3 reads TGTGCCAGTAGTATCATAGCGGGGGGGCCCGTGGGAGAGCAGTTCTTC.

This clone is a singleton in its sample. For the CDR3, the DNA is TGTGCCAGCACCTCCGGGACCGCCAACTACAACACTGAAGCTTTCTTT. Translating it yields CASTSGTANYNTEAFF. The chain joins TRBV9 to TRBJ1-1, with D possibly matching TRBD1 (5 bases). Germline V lookup: CDR1 SGDLS, CDR2 YYNGEE. This CDR3 is built from 16 residues. Between the trimmed V and J ends, which lost 6 bases and 2 bases, there was a span of 20 bases. Looking up the rest from reference TRBV9 and TRBJ1-1 gives the full variable domain: DSGVTQTPKHLITATGQRVTLRCSPRSGDLSVYWYQQSLDQGLQFLIQYYNGEERAKGNILERFSAQQFPDLHSELNLSSLELGDSALYFCASTSGTANYNTEAFFGQGTRLTVV.

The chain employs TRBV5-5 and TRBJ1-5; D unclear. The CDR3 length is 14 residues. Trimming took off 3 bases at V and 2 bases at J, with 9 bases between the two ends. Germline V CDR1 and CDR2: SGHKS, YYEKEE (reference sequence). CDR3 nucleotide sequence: TGTGCCAGCAGCTCGGACTACCGCAATCAGCCCCAGCATTTT. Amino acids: CASSSDYRNQPQHF.

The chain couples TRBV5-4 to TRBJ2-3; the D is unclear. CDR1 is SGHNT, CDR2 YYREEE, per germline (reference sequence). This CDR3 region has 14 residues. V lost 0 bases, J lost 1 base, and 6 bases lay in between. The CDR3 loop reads CASSLVAGTDTQYF. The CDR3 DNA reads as TGTGCCAGCAGCTTGGTCGCAGGCACAGATACGCAGTATTTT.

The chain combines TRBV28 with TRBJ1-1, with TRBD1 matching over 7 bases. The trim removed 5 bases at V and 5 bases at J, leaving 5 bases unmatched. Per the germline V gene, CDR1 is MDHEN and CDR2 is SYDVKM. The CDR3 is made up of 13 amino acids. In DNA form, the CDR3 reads TGTGCCAGCAGTCAACAGGGGAGGACTGAAGCTTTCTTT. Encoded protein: CASSQQGRTEAFF.

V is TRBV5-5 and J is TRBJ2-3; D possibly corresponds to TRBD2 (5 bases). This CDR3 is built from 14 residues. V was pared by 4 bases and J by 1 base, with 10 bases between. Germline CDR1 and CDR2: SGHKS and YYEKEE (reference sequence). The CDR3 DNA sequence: TGTGCCAGCAGCACCGGGGTTGGCACAGATACGCAGTATTTT. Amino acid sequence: CASSTGVGTDTQYF.

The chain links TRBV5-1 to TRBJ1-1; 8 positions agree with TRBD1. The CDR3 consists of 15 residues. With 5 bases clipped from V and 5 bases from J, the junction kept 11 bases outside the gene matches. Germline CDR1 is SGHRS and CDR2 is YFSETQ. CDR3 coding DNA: TGCGCCAGCAGACCCCAGACAGGGGATGGAACTGAAGCTTTCTTT. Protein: CASRPQTGDGTEAFF.

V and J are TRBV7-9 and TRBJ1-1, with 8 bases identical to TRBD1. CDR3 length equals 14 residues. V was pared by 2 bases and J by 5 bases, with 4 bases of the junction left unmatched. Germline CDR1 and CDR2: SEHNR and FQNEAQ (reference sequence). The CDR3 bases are TGTGCCAGCAGCTTACAGGGGGCGTTGACTGAAGCTTTCTTT. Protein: CASSLQGALTEAFF.

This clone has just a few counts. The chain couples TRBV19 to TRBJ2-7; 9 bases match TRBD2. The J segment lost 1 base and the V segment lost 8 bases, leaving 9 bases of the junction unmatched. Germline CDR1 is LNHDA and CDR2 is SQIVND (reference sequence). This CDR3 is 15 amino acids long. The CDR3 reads CASSDIAGVSYEQYF. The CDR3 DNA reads TGTGCCAGTTCGGATATAGCGGGGGTATCCTACGAGCAGTACTTC. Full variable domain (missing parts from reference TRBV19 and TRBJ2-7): DGGITQSPKYLFRKEGQNVTLSCEQNLNHDAMYWYRQDPGQGLRLIYYSQIVNDFQKGDIAEGYSVSREKKESFPLTVTSAQKNPTAFYLCASSDIAGVSYEQYFGPGTRLTVT.

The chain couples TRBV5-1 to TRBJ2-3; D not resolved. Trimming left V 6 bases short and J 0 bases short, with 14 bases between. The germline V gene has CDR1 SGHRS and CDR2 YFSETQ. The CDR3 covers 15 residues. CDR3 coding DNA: TGCGCCAGCAAAAAGGGCAGCTTTAGCACAGATACGCAGTATTTT. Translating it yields CASKKGSFSTDTQYF. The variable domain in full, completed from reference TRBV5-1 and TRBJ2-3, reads KAGVTQTPRYLIKTRGQQVTLSCSPISGHRSVSWYQQTPGQGLQFLFEYFSETQRNKGNFPGRFSGRQFSNSRSEMNVSTLELGDSALYLCASKKGSFSTDTQYFGPGTRLTVL.

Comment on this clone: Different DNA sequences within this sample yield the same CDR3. The CDR3 DNA reads as TGTGCCATCAGTGATCCAGCCGGGACAGGGGTTTTGGGCTACACCTTC. As protein: CAISDPAGTGVLGYTF. This sequence joins TRBV10-3 and TRBJ1-2; 10 bases fit TRBD1. V lost 3 bases, J lost 8 bases, and 12 bases stayed unmatched. Germline loops: CDR1 ENHRY, CDR2 SYGVKD. The CDR3 is 16 amino acids.

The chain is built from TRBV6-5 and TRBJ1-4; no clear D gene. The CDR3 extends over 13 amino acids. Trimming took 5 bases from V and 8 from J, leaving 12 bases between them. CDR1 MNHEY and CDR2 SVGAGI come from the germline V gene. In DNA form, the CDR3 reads TGTGCCAGCAGTCGAAGGATCCAGGAAAAACTGTTTTTT. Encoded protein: CASSRRIQEKLFF.

Here the CDR3 DNA reads TGTGCCAGCAGCCCCGACCAGGCACCCCTTTCACCCCTCCACTTT. This gives the protein CASSPDQAPLSPLHF. The V gene is TRBV5-5, the J gene TRBJ1-6; D remains ambiguous. This CDR3 has 15 residues. Trimming cost V 4 bases and J 9 bases, with 17 bases left between them. Germline loops: CDR1 SGHKS, CDR2 YYEKEE (reference sequence). The whole variable domain, filled in from reference TRBV5-5 and TRBJ1-6, reads DAGVTQSPTHLIKTRGQQVTLRCSPISGHKSVSWYQQVLGQGPQFIFQYYEKEERGRGNFPDRFSARQFPNYSSELNVNALLLGDSALYLCASSPDQAPLSPLHFGNGTRLTVT.

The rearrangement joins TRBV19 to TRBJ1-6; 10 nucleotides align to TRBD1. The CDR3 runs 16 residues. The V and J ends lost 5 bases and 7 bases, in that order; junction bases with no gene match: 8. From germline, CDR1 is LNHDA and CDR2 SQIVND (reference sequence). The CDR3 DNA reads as TGTGCCAGTAGTGTGCCCTCGGGACAGGGGAATTCACCCCTCCACTTT. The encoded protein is CASSVPSGQGNSPLHF.

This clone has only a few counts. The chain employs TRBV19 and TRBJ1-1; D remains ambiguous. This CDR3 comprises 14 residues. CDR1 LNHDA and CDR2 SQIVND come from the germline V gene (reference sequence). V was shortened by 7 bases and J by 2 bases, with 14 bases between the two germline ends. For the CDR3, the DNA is TGTGCCAGTACCCCTCCGGGAGTAAACACTGAAGCTTTCTTT. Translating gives CASTPPGVNTEAFF.